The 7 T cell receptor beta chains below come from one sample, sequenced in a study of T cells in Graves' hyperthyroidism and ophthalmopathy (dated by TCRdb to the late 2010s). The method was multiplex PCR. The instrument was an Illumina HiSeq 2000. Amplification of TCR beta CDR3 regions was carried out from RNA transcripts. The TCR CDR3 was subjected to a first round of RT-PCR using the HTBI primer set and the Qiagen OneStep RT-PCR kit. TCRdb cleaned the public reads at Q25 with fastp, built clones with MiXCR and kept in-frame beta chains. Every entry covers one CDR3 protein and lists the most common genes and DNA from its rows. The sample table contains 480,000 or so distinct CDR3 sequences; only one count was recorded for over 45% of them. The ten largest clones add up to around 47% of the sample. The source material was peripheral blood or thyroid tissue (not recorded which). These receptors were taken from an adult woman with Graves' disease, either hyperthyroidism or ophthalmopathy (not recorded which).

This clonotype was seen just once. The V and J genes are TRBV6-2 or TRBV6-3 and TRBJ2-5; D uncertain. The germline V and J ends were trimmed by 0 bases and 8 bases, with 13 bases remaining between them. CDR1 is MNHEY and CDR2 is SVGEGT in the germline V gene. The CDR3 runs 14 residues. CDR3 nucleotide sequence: TGTGCCAGCAGTTACTCAGGAGCTCTTAGTACCCAGTACTTC. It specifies CASSYSGALSTQYF.

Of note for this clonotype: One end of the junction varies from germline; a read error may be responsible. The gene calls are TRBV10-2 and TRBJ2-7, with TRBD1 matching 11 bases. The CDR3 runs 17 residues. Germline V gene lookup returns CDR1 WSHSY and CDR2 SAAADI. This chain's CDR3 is CASSEGPRTGGYYEQHF. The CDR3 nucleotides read TGCGCCAGCAGTGAGGGGCCTAGGACAGGGGGCTACTACGAGCAGCACTTC.

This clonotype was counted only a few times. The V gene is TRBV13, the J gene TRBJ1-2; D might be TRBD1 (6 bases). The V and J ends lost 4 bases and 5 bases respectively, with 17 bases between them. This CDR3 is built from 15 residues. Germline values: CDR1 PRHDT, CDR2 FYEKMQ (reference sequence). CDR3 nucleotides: TGTGCCAGCAGCTCTAAGGGGGAAGGAGTTTATGGCTACACCTTC. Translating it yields CASSSKGEGVYGYTF.

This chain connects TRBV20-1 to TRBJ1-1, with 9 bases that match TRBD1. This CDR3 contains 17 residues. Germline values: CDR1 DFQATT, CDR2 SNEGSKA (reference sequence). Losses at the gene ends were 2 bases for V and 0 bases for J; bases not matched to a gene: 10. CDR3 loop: CSARLPGQGTMNTEAFF. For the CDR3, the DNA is TGCAGTGCTAGACTTCCGGGACAGGGAACTATGAACACTGAAGCTTTCTTT.

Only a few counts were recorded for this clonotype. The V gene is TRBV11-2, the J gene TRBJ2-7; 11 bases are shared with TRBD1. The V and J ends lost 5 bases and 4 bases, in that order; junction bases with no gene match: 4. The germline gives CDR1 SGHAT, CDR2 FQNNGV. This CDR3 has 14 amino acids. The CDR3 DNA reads TGTGCCAGCAGCAGGACAGGGGGCCAATACGAGCAGTACTTC. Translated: CASSRTGGQYEQYF. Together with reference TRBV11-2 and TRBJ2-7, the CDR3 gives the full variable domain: EAGVAQSPRYKIIEKRQSVAFWCNPISGHATLYWYQQILGQGPKLLIQFQNNGVVDDSQLPKDRFSAERLKGVDSTLKIQPAKLEDSAVYLCASSRTGGQYEQYFGPGTRLTVT.

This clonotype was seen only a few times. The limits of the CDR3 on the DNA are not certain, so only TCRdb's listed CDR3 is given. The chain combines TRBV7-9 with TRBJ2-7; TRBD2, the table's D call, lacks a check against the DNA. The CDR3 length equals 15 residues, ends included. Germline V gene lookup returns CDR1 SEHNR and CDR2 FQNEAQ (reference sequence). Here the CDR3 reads CACSVEGGSSYEQYF.

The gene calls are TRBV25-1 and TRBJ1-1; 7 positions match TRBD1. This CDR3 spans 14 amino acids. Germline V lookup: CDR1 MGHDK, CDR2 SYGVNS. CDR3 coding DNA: TGTGCTAGAACCCAGGACAGGAGAAACACTGAAGCTTTCTTT. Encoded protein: CARTQDRRNTEAFF.